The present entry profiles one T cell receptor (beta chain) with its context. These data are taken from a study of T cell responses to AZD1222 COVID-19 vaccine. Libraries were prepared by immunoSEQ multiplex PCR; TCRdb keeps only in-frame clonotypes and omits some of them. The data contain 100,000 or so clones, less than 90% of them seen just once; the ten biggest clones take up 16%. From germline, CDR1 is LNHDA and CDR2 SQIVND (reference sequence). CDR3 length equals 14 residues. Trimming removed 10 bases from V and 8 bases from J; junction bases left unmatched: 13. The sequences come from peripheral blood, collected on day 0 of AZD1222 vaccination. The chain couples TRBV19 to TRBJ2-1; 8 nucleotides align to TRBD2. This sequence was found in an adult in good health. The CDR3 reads CATFHAGGGDEQFF. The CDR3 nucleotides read TGTGCCACCTTCCATGCGGGGGGAGGCGATGAGCAGTTCTTC.